Included here is one T cell receptor beta chain sequence, with context. These data originate in a study of blood T cell repertoires in COVID-19. Study-level information: Donors in the United States, Italy and Spain gave samples during acute or convalescent COVID-19.

Data came from immunoSEQ multiplex PCR; TCRdb stores just in-frame clones and leaves some out. The data show under 300,000 clones, roughly 80% seen once. The source of this sequence is a woman aged 55-75 years with active or convalescent COVID-19. Input material: peripheral blood.

The CDR3: CASSGLAGLNNEQFF. The CDR3, as DNA: TGTGCCAGCAGCGGGTTAGCGGGGCTGAACAATGAGCAGTTCTTC. V and J are TRBV14 and TRBJ2-1; 8 nucleotides match TRBD2. V trimming: 5 bases; J trimming: 5 bases; junction bases outside the gene matches: 8. CDR1 is SGHDN and CDR2 is FVKESK in the germline V gene. The CDR3 covers 15 residues.